This T cell receptor beta chain originates from a study of blood T cell repertoires in COVID-19 (dated by TCRdb to about 2020). Notes on the research overall: Samples covering the acute and convalescent phases of COVID-19 were provided by collaborators in the United States, Italy and Spain. The prospective study material was composed of cDNA or gDNA derived from T cells, B-cell-depleted T cells, or PBMCs. Where available, HLA class I and class II types were taken from metadata supplied by the sample provider and were not determined by assay-based typing. Nearly every sample came with metadata listing a de-identified subject ID, COVID-19 status, age in years and sex. Deeply sampled blood TCRbeta repertoires from subjects exposed to, actively infected with, or recovered from COVID-19 were included in the dataset. Samples came from the ongoing ImmuneRACE study (first 160 participants) plus 1,254 subjects from 6 global collaborators. A freely available public database, intended as a resource for researchers studying the immune response to SARS-CoV-2, is where the repertoires were released.

One collaborating source in Seattle enrolled patients during active infection and followed them longitudinally through the course of disease. Whole blood was collected in K2EDTA tubes by collaborating institutions according to the institutions' own protocols. For TCRbeta analysis, collaborators shipped samples in one of three forms: frozen whole blood, isolated PBMCs, or DNA extracted from either of those sample types. Turning to this clone: No antigen is known for it. Base qualities are not recorded, but no much larger clone differs from it by a single base.

TCRbeta CDR3 regions were amplified from genomic DNA by means of the immunoSEQ Assay, a bias-controlled multiplex PCR. The original methods were these. Nucleated cell counts per sample were estimated from amplification of reference gene primers within the assay. To quantify the absolute abundance of each unique TCRbeta CDR3 rearrangement, sequence reads were collapsed and filtered. For each sample, productive Simpson clonality was calculated as the square root of Simpson's diversity index across productive rearrangements. TCRdb's version of the immuneACCESS table is confined to in-frame rearrangements and falls short of the full clone set. An unresolved V gene accounts for under half of the shortfall where checked; the remainder is of unknown origin. The DNA gave D and trimming, while V, J and clone size come from that table. This sample comprises a few hundred thousand clones, more than 70% of them detected only once. The ten largest clones capture roughly 6% of the sample.

Reading the germline V gene (reference sequence) gives CDR1 SGHKS and CDR2 YYEKEE. The junction shows trimming of 4 bases on V and 5 bases on J, plus 24 bases between the germline ends. The CDR3 numbers 17 residues from cysteine through phenylalanine. Left in the record is the CDR3 DNA by itself, 51 bases read in frame from the first base. Broad study findings and their caveats: The quantity of clinical and demographic metadata differed by source and by participant and was supplied without curation.

This sequence was found in a woman aged 25 to 39 with COVID-19, enrolled during active disease. The chain is assembled from TRBV5-5 and TRBJ1-2; the D region possibly corresponds to TRBD1 (6 bases align). Input material: peripheral blood. The sequenced DNA is TGTGCCAGCAGCCCCCTGGACTCTTTTAGGGGGGGGTATGGCTACACCTTC. This gives the protein CASSPLDSFRGGYGYTF.